One and the same sample provided the 14 T cell receptor beta chains below, sequenced in a study. TCRdb itself ran the 5' RACE reads through MiXCR, one entry per CDR3 protein. There are over 55,000 distinct CDR3 sequences in the sample; roughly 30% occur only once, and roughly 2% lies in the top ten. The sequencing sample was made of tumor-infiltrating naive CD4+ T cells sorted from the breast tumor. Noted subset: naive CD4+ T cells, CD4+CD45RA+CD25-. The receptor source for this set is a female donor with breast cancer.

As to this clonotype: A single base separates this from a much larger clone, so it may be a read error. The chain has TRBV6-1 and TRBJ2-1; D not resolved. CDR3 length: 15 amino acids. Germline V lookup: CDR1 MNHNS, CDR2 SASEGT. CDR3 amino acids: CAGSEEYGYNNEQFF. CDR3 coding DNA: TGTGCCGGCAGTGAAGAGTACGGGTACAACAATGAGCAGTTCTTC.

The chain joins TRBV20-1 to TRBJ1-1; no definite D call. V dropped 0 bases and J dropped 2 bases, with 16 bases sitting between them. The germline V gene encodes CDR1 DFQATT and CDR2 SNEGSKA (reference sequence). The CDR3 length is 16 residues. This CDR3 is CSARDQRKGSNTEAFF. DNA of the CDR3: TGCAGTGCTAGAGATCAAAGAAAAGGGTCCAACACTGAAGCTTTCTTT.

This clonotype appeared a single time. V gene TRBV6-1 combines with J gene TRBJ1-1, with no clear D. Trimming shortened V by 8 bases and J by 6 bases, and 16 bases separated the two germline ends. The CDR3 totals 13 residues. Germline V gene data show CDR1 as MNHNS and CDR2 as SASEGT. The CDR3 sequence is CASAGSGNPEAFF. The DNA for the CDR3 is TGTGCCAGCGCAGGCTCGGGAAACCCTGAAGCTTTCTTT.

The chain carries TRBV12-3 or TRBV12-4 and TRBJ1-1; D may be TRBD1 (6 bases). Trimming shortened V by 7 bases and J by 0 bases, and 12 bases separated the two germline ends. CDR3 length: 14 amino acids. Here the CDR3 reads CASTKQGLNTEAFF. The CDR3 DNA reads TGTGCCAGCACTAAACAGGGATTGAACACTGAAGCTTTCTTT.

The chain carries TRBV3-1 and TRBJ2-1; D may be TRBD2 (5 bases). The CDR3 is 13 amino acids. Trimming stripped 3 bases from V and 4 bases from J, with 7 bases between. Per germline, CDR1 LGHDT and CDR2 YNNKEL (reference sequence). The CDR3 nucleotides read TGTGCCAGCAGCCAGGAGGTTTACAATGAGCAGTTCTTC. Protein: CASSQEVYNEQFF.

This clonotype has a handful of counts. This chain uses TRBV29-1 with TRBJ1-2; perhaps TRBD1 as D (6 bases). V was trimmed by 0 bases and J by 8 bases, leaving 16 bases between them. Germline CDR1 and CDR2: SQVTM and ANQGSEA. The CDR3 spans 14 residues. The CDR3 DNA sequence: TGCAGCGTTGAAGATCCCTCGGGGGGCGGAGGCTACACCTTC. Its protein product is CSVEDPSGGGGYTF.

This clonotype has only a few counts. The gene calls are TRBV5-1 and TRBJ1-4, with D tentatively TRBD1 (6 bases). CDR3 size: 14 residues. The V end was cut by 4 bases, the J end by 9 bases, with 16 bases between. In germline, CDR1 is SGHRS, CDR2 YFSETQ. The CDR3 protein is CASSPTGRDQKLFF. The CDR3 DNA reads as TGCGCCAGCAGCCCGACAGGTCGAGACCAAAAACTGTTTTTT.

V and J are TRBV6-5 and TRBJ2-1; 9 positions agree with TRBD2. This CDR3 has 15 residues. The V segment lost 6 bases and the J segment 4 bases; nucleotides outside the gene matches: 7. Looked up from germline, CDR1 is MNHEY and CDR2 is SVGAGI. CDR3 in DNA: TGTGCCAGCAGGATAGCGGGAGTGGGTTACAATGAGCAGTTCTTC. This encodes CASRIAGVGYNEQFF.

The DNA for the CDR3 is TGTGCCAGCAACCGACAAACCCCGGGGGGTGAAGCTTTCTTT. Translated, it gives CASNRQTPGGEAFF. The V gene is TRBV7-9, the J gene TRBJ1-1, with a tentative D call TRBD1 (5 bases). The germline gives CDR1 SEHNR, CDR2 FQNEAQ (reference sequence). The CDR3 is 14 residues long. Trimming took 7 bases from V and 7 from J, leaving 19 bases between them.

A word on this clonotype: The conserved closing phenylalanine or tryptophan is absent in this CDR3, likely reflecting a read error. This chain connects TRBV12-3 or TRBV12-4 to TRBJ1-1; D not certain. This CDR3 has 12 amino acids. The V gene lost 3 bases and the J gene lost 3 bases, with 5 bases spanning the gap. The CDR3 here is CASSFGDTEAFL. Here the CDR3 DNA reads TGTGCCAGCAGTTTTGGGGACACTGAAGCTTTCCTT.

The chain links TRBV21-1 to TRBJ1-1; the table's D call of TRBD1 was not tested on the DNA. TRBV21-1 is annotated as a pseudogene. The CDR3 has 15 amino acids. This chain's CDR3 is CASSKPGQATTEAFF. Written as DNA, the CDR3 is TGTGCCAGCAGCAAACCCGGACAGGCGACCACTGAAGCTTTCTTT.

This clonotype has a handful of counts. V usage is TRBV20-1 and J usage is TRBJ2-7; 7 bases line up with TRBD2. This CDR3 region has 17 residues. Germline CDR1 is DFQATT and CDR2 is SNEGSKA (reference sequence). The J segment lost 2 bases and the V segment lost 3 bases, leaving 16 bases of the junction unmatched. The CDR3 is CSASFPSGGHSTYEQYF. The CDR3 nucleotides read TGCAGTGCTAGTTTTCCGTCGGGAGGCCACAGTACCTACGAGCAGTACTTC.

This clonotype was seen a few times. The chain uses TRBV7-2 and TRBJ2-3; TRBD2 matches at 10 bases. V was clipped by 1 base and J by 4 bases; unmatched bases: 2. CDR1 SGHTA and CDR2 FQGNSA come from the germline V gene. The CDR3 consists of 15 residues. CDR3 residues: CASSLGSGRSDTQYF. The CDR3 nucleotides are TGTGCCAGCAGCTTAGGTAGCGGGAGGTCAGATACGCAGTATTTT.

This clonotype was detected only once. The chain has TRBV20-1 and TRBJ2-7; possible D gene TRBD1, 5 bases. The CDR3 consists of 14 residues. Trimming took off 0 bases at V and 3 bases at J, with 12 bases between the two ends. Germline values: CDR1 DFQATT, CDR2 SNEGSKA (reference sequence). The CDR3 nucleotides read TGCAGTGCTAGAGATGTGGGCAGGGACTACGAGCAGTACTTC. Its translation: CSARDVGRDYEQYF.